This TCR beta chain was captured by sequencing in a study of cytomegalovirus exposure and HLA in healthy donors. Study at large: The same platform used for the approximately 670 first-cohort repertoires was also used for the 120 validation repertoires, as a later analysis reported. Broader study findings: That first-cohort TCR clusters tended to co-occur in the 95 to 150 validation repertoires was found in a later analysis. In vitro work confirmed that three CMV-associated chains recognize CMV antigens.

The protocol was immunoSEQ multiplex PCR, while the TCRdb copy is restricted to in-frame clones and leaves out a portion. The table shows under 140,000 clones, with 88% occurring only once. Remarks on this clone: Its antigen remains unknown.

While the first cohort had 600 to 800 subjects, the donors belonged to the separate validation cohort of over a hundred subjects. V lost 0 bases to trimming and J lost 3 bases, with 10 bases between them. Germline-derived CDR1 and CDR2 are SGHRS and YFSETQ. CDR3 length: 14 amino acids. This sequence joins TRBV5-1 and TRBJ2-7; tentative D call: TRBD1 (5 bases). The origin of this receptor is a woman aged 30 to 39 in good health and CMV-seropositive. The sample consisted of PBMCs. As DNA, the CDR3 is TGCGCCAGCAGCTTGGAGGGGCTAGACTACGAGCAGTACTTC. This translates into CASSLEGLDYEQYF. The entire variable domain, with the rest obtained from reference TRBV5-1 and TRBJ2-7, is as follows: KAGVTQTPRYLIKTRGQQVTLSCSPISGHRSVSWYQQTPGQGLQFLFEYFSETQRNKGNFPGRFSGRQFSNSRSEMNVSTLELGDSALYLCASSLEGLDYEQYFGPGTRLTVT.